The clone carrying this TCR beta chain was observed at least ten times. The antigen is unknown. The sample originates from a study of molecular identifiers for immune sequencing clone quantification. Bulk TCR libraries were made with methods that had been previously described and with listed TCR primers. Each CDR3 protein gets one entry after TCRdb re-called the PCR reads with MiXCR. The sample carries 400,000 to 600,000 distinct CDR3 sequences, around 21% recorded once. Study-wide results and caveats: Clones above 20 RNA copies contained over 97% of effector molecules but under 1% of naive ones. Spiked Jurkat TCR RNA from one cell was reportedly detectable among around 960,000 naive cells.

V gave up 2 bases and J gave up 3 bases, with 17 bases separating them. CDR1 and CDR2 (germline): GTSNPN, SVGIG (reference sequence). The CDR3 runs 15 residues. The chain links TRBV30 to TRBJ2-7; tentative D call: TRBD2 (5 bases). The sequence came from a human donor in good health. Some libraries in this study had Jurkat cell RNA spiked in. Sequencing was carried out using naive CD8+ T cells from blood, with Jurkat cell RNA spiked in. Subset denoted: FACS-sorted CD8+CD4-CCR7+CD45RA+ naive T cells. The CDR3 bases are TGTGCCTGGAGTTCCTTCGGGAATGTGGGCTACGAGCAGTACTTC. Its protein product is CAWSSFGNVGYEQYF.